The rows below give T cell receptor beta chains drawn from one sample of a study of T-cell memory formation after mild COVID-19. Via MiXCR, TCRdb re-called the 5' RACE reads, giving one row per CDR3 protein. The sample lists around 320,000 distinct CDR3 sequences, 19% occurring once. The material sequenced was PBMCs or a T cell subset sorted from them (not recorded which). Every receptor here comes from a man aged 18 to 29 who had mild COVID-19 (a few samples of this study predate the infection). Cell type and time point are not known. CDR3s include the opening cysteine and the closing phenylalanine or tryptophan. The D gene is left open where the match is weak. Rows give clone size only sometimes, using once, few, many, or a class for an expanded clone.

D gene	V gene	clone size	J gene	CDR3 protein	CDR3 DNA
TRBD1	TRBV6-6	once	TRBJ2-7	CASRSVGTGVEGIGEQYF	TGTGCCAGCAGGTCCGTAGGGACAGGGGTGGAAGGGATCGGCGAGCAGTACTTC
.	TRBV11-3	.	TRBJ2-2	CASSRRENTGELFF	TGTGCCAGCAGCCGCCGGGAGAACACCGGGGAGCTGTTTTTT
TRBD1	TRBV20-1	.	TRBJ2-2	CSAGAISGGTGELFF	TGCAGTGCAGGGGCCATTTCAGGGGGAACCGGGGAGCTGTTTTTT
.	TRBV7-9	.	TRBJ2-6	CASSFVANVLTF	TGTGCCAGCAGCTTTGTGGCCAACGTCCTGACTTTC
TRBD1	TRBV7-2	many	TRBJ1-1	CASSLERTGTGTEAFF	TGTGCCAGCAGCTTAGAGCGGACAGGGACGGGCACTGAAGCTTTCTTT
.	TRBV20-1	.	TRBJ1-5	CSARRSGDQPQHF	TGCAGTGCCAGGAGATCGGGGGATCAGCCCCAGCATTTT
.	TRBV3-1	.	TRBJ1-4	CASSLQGSEKLFF	TGTGCCAGCAGCCTTCAGGGTTCTGAAAAACTGTTTTTT
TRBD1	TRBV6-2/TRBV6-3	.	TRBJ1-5	CASSRDRGPYQPQHF	TGTGCCAGCAGCCGGGACAGGGGCCCCTATCAGCCCCAGCATTTT
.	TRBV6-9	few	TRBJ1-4	CASRPEVNTNEKLFF	TGTGCCAGCAGGCCGGAGGTGAACACTAATGAAAAACTGTTTTTT
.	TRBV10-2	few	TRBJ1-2	CASSSESGRELGYTF	TGCGCCAGCAGCAGTGAGTCGGGACGGGAACTTGGCTACACCTTC
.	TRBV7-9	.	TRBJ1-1	CASSPGWGENTEAFF	TGTGCCAGCAGCCCCGGCTGGGGCGAGAACACTGAAGCTTTCTTT
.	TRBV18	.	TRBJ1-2	CASSPQETGYGYTF	TGTGCCAGCTCACCACAAGAGACAGGTTATGGCTACACCTTC
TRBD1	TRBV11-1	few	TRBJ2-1	CASSSPGQGFNEQFF	TGTGCCAGCAGCTCACCGGGACAGGGATTCAATGAGCAGTTCTTC
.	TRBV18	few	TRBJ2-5	CASSPQGLAETQYF	TGTGCCAGCTCACCGCAGGGGTTGGCAGAGACCCAGTACTTC
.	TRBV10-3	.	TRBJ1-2	CAIWGLNGYTF	TGTGCCATCTGGGGCCTCAATGGCTACACCTTC
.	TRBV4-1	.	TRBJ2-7	CASSQDQGPFYEQYF	TGCGCCAGCAGCCAAGATCAAGGGCCTTTCTACGAGCAGTACTTC
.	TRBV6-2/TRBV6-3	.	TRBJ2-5	CASQTVSETQYF	TGTGCCAGCCAGACCGTCTCAGAGACCCAGTACTTC
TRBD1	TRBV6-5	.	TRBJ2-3	CASSYTGQGRTDTQYF	TGTGCCAGCAGTTACACGGGACAGGGACGCACAGATACGCAGTATTTT
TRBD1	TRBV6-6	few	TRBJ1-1	CASSYYGQGAFF	TGTGCCAGCAGTTACTATGGACAGGGGGCTTTCTTT
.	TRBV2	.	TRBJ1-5	CASSELNGNQPQHF	TGTGCCAGCAGTGAGCTAAACGGGAATCAGCCCCAGCATTTT
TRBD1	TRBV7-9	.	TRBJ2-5	CASRRQGETQYF	TGTGCCAGCAGGCGACAGGGGGAGACCCAGTACTTC
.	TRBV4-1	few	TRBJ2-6	CASSRGPYTLSGANVLTF	TGCGCCAGCAGCCGCGGGCCGTACACCCTCTCTGGGGCCAACGTCCTGACTTTC
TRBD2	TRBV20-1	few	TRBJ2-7	CSARNPSGASYEQYF	TGCAGTGCTAGGAATCCTAGCGGGGCCTCCTACGAGCAGTACTTC
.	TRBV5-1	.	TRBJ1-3	CASSLEGLNSGNTIYF	TGCGCCAGCAGCTTGGAGGGACTAAACTCTGGAAACACCATATATTTT
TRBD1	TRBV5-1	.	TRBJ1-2	CASSLAGGQAPYHGYTF	TGCGCCAGCAGCTTGGCCGGGGGACAGGCTCCTTATCATGGCTACACCTTC
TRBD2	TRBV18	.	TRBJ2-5	CASSPGGQETQYF	TGTGCCAGCTCACCCGGGGGGCAAGAGACCCAGTACTTC
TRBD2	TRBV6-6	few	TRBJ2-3	CASSYAPAGGEIDTQYF	TGTGCCAGCAGTTACGCCCCAGCGGGGGGAGAGATAGATACGCAGTATTTT
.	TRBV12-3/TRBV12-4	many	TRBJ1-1	CASRLTGEAFF	TGTGCCAGCAGACTTACAGGGGAAGCTTTCTTT
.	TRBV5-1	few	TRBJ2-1	CASSLQPGGPSYNEQFF	TGCGCCAGCAGCCTACAACCTGGAGGTCCATCCTACAATGAGCAGTTCTTC
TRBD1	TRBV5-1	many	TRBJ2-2	CASSPDRGITGELFF	TGCGCCAGCAGCCCGGACAGGGGTATCACCGGGGAGCTGTTTTTT
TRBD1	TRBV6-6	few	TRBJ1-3	CASSPAGPRPDRDGNTIYF	TGTGCCAGCAGCCCCGCCGGCCCGCGCCCGGACAGGGATGGAAACACCATATATTTT
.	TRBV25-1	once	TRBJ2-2	CASRDDRGNTGELFF	TGTGCCAGCAGGGATGACAGAGGGAACACCGGGGAGCTGTTTTTT
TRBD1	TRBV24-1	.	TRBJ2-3	CATAHTGVDTQYF	TGTGCCACCGCTCATACAGGGGTGGATACGCAGTATTTT
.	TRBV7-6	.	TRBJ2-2	CASSLEANPGELFF	TGTGCCAGCAGCCTAGAAGCGAATCCCGGGGAGCTGTTTTTT
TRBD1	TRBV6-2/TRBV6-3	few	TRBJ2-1	CASSWGQGYEQFF	TGTGCCAGCAGTTGGGGACAGGGCTATGAGCAGTTCTTC
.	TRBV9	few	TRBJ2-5	CASSVAWGAPETQYF	TGTGCCAGCAGCGTAGCTTGGGGGGCGCCTGAGACCCAGTACTTC
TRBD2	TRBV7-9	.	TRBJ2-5	CASSPKRGANQETQYF	TGTGCCAGCAGCCCAAAGCGGGGGGCTAACCAAGAGACCCAGTACTTC
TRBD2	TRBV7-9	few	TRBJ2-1	CASSLAGTSGGAVNEQFF	TGTGCCAGCAGCTTGGCCGGGACTAGCGGGGGGGCCGTCAATGAGCAGTTCTTC
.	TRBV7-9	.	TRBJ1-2	CASSLGVLVGYGYTF	TGTGCCAGCAGCTTAGGGGTTTTGGTTGGCTATGGCTACACCTTC
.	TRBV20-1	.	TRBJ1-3	CSARSSISGNTIYF	TGCAGTGCTAGATCCAGTATCTCTGGAAACACCATATATTTT
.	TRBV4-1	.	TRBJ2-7	CASSQAPLGTLKSYEQYF	TGCGCCAGCAGCCAAGCCCCCCTAGGGACCTTAAAGTCCTACGAGCAGTACTTC
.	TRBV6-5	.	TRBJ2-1	CASSYSYPPGSYNEQFF	TGTGCCAGCAGTTACTCGTACCCTCCGGGGAGCTACAATGAGCAGTTCTTC
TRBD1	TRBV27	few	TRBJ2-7	CASSLGTGDNEQYF	TGTGCCAGCAGTTTGGGGACAGGGGATAACGAGCAGTACTTC
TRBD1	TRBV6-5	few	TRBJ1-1	CASLGGTGGREAFF	TGTGCCAGTCTCGGGGGGACAGGGGGCAGAGAAGCTTTCTTT
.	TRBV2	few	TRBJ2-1	CASSRTRSGEQFF	TGTGCCAGCAGTCGGACCCGATCGGGCGAGCAGTTCTTC
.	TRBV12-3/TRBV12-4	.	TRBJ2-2	CASSGGPELNTGELFF	TGTGCCAGCAGTGGGGGCCCGGAACTGAACACCGGGGAGCTGTTTTTT
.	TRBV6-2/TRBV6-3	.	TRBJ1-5	CASSYGQGNQPQHF	TGTGCCAGCAGTTACGGGCAGGGGAATCAGCCCCAGCATTTT
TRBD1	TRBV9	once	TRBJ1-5	CASSVGRGPQPQHF	TGTGCCAGCAGCGTGGGCAGGGGGCCACAGCCCCAGCATTTT
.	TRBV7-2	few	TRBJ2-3	CASSPSPHSTDTQYF	TGTGCCAGCAGCCCGAGCCCACATAGCACAGATACGCAGTATTTT
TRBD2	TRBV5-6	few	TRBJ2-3	CASSQGLAETDTQYF	TGTGCCAGCAGCCAGGGACTAGCGGAGACAGATACGCAGTATTTT
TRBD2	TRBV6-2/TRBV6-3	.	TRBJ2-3	CASRQRERGSWGDTQYF	TGTGCCAGCAGACAGCGGGAGCGGGGTTCCTGGGGAGATACGCAGTATTTT
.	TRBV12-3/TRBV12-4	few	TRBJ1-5	CASREGLQPQHF	TGTGCCAGCAGGGAGGGCCTTCAGCCCCAGCATTTT
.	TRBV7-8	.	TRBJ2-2	CASSFSGGELFF	TGTGCCAGCAGCTTTAGCGGCGGGGAGCTGTTTTTT
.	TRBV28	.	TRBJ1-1	CATSWGNTEAFF	TGTGCCACCTCGTGGGGGAACACTGAAGCTTTCTTT
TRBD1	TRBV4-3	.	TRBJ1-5	CASSQDGTGFNQPQHF	TGCGCCAGCAGCCAAGATGGGACAGGGTTCAATCAGCCCCAGCATTTT
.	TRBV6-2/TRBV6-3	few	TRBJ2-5	CASSPQGGMETQYF	TGTGCCAGCAGTCCCCAGGGGGGGATGGAGACCCAGTACTTC